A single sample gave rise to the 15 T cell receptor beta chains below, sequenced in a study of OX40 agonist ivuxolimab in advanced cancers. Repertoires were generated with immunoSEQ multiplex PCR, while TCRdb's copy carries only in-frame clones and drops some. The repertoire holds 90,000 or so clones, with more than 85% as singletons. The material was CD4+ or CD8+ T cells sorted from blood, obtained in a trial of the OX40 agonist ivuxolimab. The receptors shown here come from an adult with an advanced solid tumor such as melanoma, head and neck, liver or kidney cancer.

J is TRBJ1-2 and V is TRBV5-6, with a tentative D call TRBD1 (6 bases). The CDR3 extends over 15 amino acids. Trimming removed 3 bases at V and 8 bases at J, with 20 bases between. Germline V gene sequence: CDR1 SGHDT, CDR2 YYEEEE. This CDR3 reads CASSSGQRGGRGYTF. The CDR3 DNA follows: TGTGCCAGCAGCTCCGGACAGCGGGGGGGAAGGGGCTACACCTTC.

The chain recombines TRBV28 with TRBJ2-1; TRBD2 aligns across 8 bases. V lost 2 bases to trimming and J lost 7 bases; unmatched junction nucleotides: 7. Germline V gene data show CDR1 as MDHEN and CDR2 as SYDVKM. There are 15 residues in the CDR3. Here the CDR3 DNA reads TGTGCCAGCAGTTTAGGTCTTAGCGGGATAAATGAGCAGTTCTTC. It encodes CASSLGLSGINEQFF.

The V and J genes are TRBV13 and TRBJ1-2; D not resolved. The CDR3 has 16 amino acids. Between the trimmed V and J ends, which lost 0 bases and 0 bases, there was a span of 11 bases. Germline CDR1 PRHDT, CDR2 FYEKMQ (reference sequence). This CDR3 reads CASSLGHEKANYGYTF. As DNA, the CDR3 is TGTGCCAGCAGCTTAGGCCACGAGAAGGCTAACTATGGCTACACCTTC.

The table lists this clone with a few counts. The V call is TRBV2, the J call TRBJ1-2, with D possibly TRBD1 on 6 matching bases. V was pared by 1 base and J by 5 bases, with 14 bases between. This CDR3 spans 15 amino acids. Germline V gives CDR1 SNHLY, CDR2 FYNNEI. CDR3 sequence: CASSEGGQNLYGYTF. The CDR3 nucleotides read TGTGCCAGCAGTGAAGGGGGGCAGAACCTTTATGGCTACACCTTC.

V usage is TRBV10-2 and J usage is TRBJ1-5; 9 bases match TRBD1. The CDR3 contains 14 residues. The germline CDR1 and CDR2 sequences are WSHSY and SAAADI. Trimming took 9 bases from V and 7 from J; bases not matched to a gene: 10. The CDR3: CASTPGQGRQPQHF. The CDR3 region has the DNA TGCGCCAGTACCCCGGGACAGGGTAGACAGCCCCAGCATTTT.

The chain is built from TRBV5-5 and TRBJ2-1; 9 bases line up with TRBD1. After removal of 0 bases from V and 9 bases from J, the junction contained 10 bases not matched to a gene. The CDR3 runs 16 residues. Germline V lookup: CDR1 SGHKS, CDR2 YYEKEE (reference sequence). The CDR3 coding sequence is TGTGCCAGCAGCTTGGAGGGACAGGGCATATGGGGTGAGCAGTTCTTC. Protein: CASSLEGQGIWGEQFF.

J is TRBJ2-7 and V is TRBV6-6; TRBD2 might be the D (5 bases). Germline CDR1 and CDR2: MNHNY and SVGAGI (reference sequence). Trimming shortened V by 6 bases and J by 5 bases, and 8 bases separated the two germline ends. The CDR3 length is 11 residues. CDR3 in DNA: TGTGCCAGCAGCGAGGGAAACGAGCAGTACTTC. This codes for CASSEGNEQYF.

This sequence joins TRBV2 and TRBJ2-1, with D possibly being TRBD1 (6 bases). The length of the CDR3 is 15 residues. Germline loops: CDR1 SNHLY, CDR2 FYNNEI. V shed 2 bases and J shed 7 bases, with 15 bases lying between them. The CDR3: CASSEYTGFFNEQFF. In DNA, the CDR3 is TGTGCCAGCAGTGAATACACAGGGTTCTTTAATGAGCAGTTCTTC.

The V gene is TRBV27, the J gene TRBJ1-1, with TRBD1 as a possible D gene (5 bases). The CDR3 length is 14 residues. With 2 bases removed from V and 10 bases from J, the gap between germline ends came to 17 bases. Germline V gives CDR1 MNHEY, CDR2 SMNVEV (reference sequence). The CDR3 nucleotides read TGTGCCAGCAGTTTAAGCCGCGACGGCAGGGCAGCTTTCTTT. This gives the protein CASSLSRDGRAAFF.

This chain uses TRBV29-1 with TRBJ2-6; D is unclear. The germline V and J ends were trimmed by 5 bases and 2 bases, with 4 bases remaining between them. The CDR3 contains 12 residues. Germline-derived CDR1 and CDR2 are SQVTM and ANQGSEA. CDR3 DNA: TGCAGCGTTCCCACTGGGGCCAACGTCCTGACTTTC. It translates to CSVPTGANVLTF.

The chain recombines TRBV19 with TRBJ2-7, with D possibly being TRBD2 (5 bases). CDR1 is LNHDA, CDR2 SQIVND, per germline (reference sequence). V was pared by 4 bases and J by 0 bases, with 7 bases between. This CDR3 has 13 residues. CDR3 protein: CASSSGPSYEQYF. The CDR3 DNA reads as TGTGCCAGTAGTAGCGGGCCCTCCTACGAGCAGTACTTC.

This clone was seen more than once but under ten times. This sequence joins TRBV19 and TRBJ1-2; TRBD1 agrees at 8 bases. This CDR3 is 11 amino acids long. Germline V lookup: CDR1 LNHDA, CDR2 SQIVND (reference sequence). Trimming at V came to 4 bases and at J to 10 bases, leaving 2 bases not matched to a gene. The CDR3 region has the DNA TGTGCCAGTAGTACAGGGGGCTACTACACCTTC. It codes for CASSTGGYYTF.

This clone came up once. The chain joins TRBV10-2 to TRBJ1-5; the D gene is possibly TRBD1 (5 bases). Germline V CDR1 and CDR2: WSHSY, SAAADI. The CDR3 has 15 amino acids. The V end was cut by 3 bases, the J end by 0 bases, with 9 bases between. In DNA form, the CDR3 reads TGCGCCAGCAGTGAAAGGCAGGGTAGCAATCAGCCCCAGCATTTT. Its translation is CASSERQGSNQPQHF.

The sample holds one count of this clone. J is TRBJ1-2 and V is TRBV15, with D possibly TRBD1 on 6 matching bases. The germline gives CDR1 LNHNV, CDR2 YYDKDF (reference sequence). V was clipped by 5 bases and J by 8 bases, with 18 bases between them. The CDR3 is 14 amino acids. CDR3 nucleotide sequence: TGTGCCACCAGCGCACTGACAGGTTCTGGGGGCTACACCTTC. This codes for CATSALTGSGGYTF.

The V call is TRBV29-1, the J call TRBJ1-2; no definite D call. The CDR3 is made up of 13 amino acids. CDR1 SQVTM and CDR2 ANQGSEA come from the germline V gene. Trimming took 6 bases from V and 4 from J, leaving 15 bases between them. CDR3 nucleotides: TGCAGCGTCGACCCCGAGGGATTCTATGGCTACACCTTC. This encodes CSVDPEGFYGYTF.